This T cell receptor (beta chain) appears in the sequencing data of a study of T cells in Graves' hyperthyroidism and ophthalmopathy. Hyperthyroidism was newly diagnosed in patients aged 18 to 65 (duration under 2 months). This clonotype was found many times. TCR beta CDR3 sequences were amplified from RNA transcripts. HTBI primers were used for first-round RT-PCR of the TCR CDR3. A single record per CDR3 protein comes from TCRdb applying MiXCR to the multiplex PCR reads. The sample carries 250,000 to 300,000 distinct CDR3 sequences, 13% recorded once. This CDR3 is 15 amino acids long. The V end was cut by 2 bases, the J end by 7 bases, with 18 bases between. Germline assignment: CDR1 SGHTA and CDR2 FQGNSA.

The chain links TRBV7-2 to TRBJ2-7, with D perhaps matching TRBD1 (5 bases). The sequenced sample was blood. This sequence originates from a woman in her 30s with Graves' hyperthyroidism that later progressed to Graves' ophthalmopathy. The CDR3 here is CASSLQGGQGEEQYF. CDR3 sequence (DNA): TGTGCCAGCAGCTTACAAGGTGGGCAGGGTGAAGAGCAGTACTTC.